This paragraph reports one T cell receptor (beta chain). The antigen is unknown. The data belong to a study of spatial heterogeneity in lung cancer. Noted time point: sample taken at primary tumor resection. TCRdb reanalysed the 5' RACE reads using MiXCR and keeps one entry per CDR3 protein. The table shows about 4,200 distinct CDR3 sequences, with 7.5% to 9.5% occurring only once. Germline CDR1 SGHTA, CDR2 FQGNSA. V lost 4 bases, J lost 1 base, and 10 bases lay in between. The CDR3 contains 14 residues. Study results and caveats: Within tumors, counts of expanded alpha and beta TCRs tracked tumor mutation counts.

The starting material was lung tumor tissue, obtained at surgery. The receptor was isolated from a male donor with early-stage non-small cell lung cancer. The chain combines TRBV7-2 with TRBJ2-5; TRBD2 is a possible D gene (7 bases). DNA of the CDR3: TGTGCCAGCAGCTCTCGGGGGGCCCAAGAGACCCAGTACTTC. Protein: CASSSRGAQETQYF.